Sequencing of this T cell receptor (beta chain) was carried out in a study of T cell changes during pregnancy in multiple sclerosis. Method: immunoSEQ multiplex PCR; TCRdb's copy keeps in-frame clones and lacks some. The table includes fewer than 80,000 clones, 85% to 95% detected once. The input for sequencing was peripheral blood, taken in the third trimester of pregnancy. This receptor was taken from a female donor in good health, enrolled as a control in a pregnancy study.

DNA of the CDR3: TGTGCCAGTAGTATTTCTGGGAGCCTCATCTACGAGCAGTACTTC. This gives the protein CASSISGSLIYEQYF. The genes are TRBV19 and TRBJ2-7; TRBD2 might be the D (5 bases). Germline lookup yields CDR1 LNHDA and CDR2 SQIVND (reference sequence). V lost 3 bases and J lost 3, with 15 bases in between. CDR3 length: 15 amino acids.